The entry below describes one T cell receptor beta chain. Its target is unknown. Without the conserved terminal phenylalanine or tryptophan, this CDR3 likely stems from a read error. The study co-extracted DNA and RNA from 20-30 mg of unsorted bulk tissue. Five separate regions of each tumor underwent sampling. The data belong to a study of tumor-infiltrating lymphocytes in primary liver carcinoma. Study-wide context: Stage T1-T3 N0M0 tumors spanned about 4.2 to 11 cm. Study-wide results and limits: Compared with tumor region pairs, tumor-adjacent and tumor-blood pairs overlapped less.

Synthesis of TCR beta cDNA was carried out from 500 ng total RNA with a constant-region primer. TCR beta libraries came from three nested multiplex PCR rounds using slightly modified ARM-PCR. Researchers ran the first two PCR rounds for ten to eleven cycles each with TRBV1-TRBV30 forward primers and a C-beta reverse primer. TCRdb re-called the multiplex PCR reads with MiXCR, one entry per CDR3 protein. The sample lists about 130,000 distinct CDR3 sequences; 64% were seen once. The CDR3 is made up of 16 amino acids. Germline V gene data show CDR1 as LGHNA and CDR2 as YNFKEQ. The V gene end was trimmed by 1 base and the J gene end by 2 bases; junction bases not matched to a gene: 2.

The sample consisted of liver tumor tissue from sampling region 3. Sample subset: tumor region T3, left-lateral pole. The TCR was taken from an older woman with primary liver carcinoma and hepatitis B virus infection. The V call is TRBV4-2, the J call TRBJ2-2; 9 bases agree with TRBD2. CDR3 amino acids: CASSQATSGNTGELFS. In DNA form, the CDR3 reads TGTGCCAGCAGCCAAGCGACTAGCGGTAACACCGGGGAGCTGTTTTCT.